The 27 T cell receptor beta chains presented below share a single source sample, sequenced in a study of CD8 T cells in ankylosing spondylitis. Study-wide findings and caveats: Made up of eight or nine highly homologous variants, a TCR beta motif appeared characteristic of ankylosing spondylitis blood.

TCRdb called the 5' RACE reads again in MiXCR, with one record for every CDR3 protein. The data show hundreds of thousands of distinct CDR3 sequences, approximately 12% seen once. No antigen is known for these receptors. Sequencing was performed on blood, either unsorted or a sorted T cell fraction (not recorded which). The receptors come from a male donor with ankylosing spondylitis.

In this sample, this clonotype turned up a few times. The genes are TRBV29-1 and TRBJ2-3; a possible D gene is TRBD1 (7 bases). Trimming removed 6 bases at V and 4 bases at J, with 14 bases between. The V gene's germline CDR1 is SQVTM and CDR2 ANQGSEA. The CDR3 runs 13 residues. CDR3 region: CSVRRGQADTQYF. In DNA, the CDR3 is TGCAGCGTACGGAGGGGGCAAGCAGATACGCAGTATTTT.

There are a few counts of this clonotype. The rearrangement links TRBV27 to TRBJ2-7, with TRBD1 matching 8 bases. The germline V gene has CDR1 MNHEY and CDR2 SMNVEV (reference sequence). The junction had 7 bases not matched to a gene; V was cut back by 6 bases and J by 3 bases. The length of the CDR3 is 14 residues. CDR3 DNA: TGTGCCAGCAGAGACAGGGGAACGGTCTACGAGCAGTACTTC. Protein: CASRDRGTVYEQYF.

This clonotype was observed many times. The V call is TRBV20-1, the J call TRBJ1-1; D call uncertain. The CDR3 totals 14 residues. The V and J ends lost 0 bases and 0 bases respectively, with 8 bases between them. Germline assignment: CDR1 DFQATT and CDR2 SNEGSKA (reference sequence). The CDR3 spells CSARDGNLNTEAFF. In nucleotides, the CDR3 is TGCAGTGCTAGAGATGGGAACTTGAACACTGAAGCTTTCTTT.

This chain connects TRBV1 to TRBJ1-1. TRBV1 is reported as a pseudogene. The CDR3 length is 16 residues. Here the CDR3 DNA reads TGCACCAGCAGCCAAGATCCCCCCCCGACGAACACTGAAGCTTTCTTT. Protein sequence: CTSSQDPPPTNTEAFF.

About this clonotype: It may be a read error: a sequence one base away is much more abundant. The V gene is TRBV6-2 or TRBV6-3, the J gene TRBJ2-7; a weak D match, TRBD2 (6 bases). CDR3 length equals 13 residues. The germline V and J ends were trimmed by 2 bases and 3 bases, with 8 bases remaining between them. CDR1 is MNHEY and CDR2 is SVGEGT in the germline V gene. Here the CDR3 reads CASSYGGNYEQYF. CDR3 sequence (DNA): TGTGCCAGCAGTTACGGGGGGAACTACGAGCAGTACTTC.

This chain links TRBV6-2 or TRBV6-3 with TRBJ1-1, with 7 bases lining up with TRBD1. V dropped 5 bases and J dropped 5; count of bases not matched to a gene: 5. This CDR3 spans 13 amino acids. Germline V gene sequence: CDR1 MNHEY, CDR2 SVGEGT. DNA of the CDR3: TGTGCCAGCAGTCAGGGGGTATGGACTGAAGCTTTCTTT. As protein: CASSQGVWTEAFF.

The rearrangement links TRBV7-3 to TRBJ2-3; no clear D. Germline V gives CDR1 SGHTA, CDR2 FQGTGA. The V end lost 6 bases, the J end lost 2 bases, and 9 bases lay between the germline ends. This CDR3 region has 13 residues. The CDR3 spells CASRNSYTDTQYF. The CDR3 bases are TGTGCCAGCAGGAACTCGTACACAGATACGCAGTATTTT. Supplemented by reference TRBV7-3 and TRBJ2-3, the full variable domain reads GAGVSQTPSNKVTEKGKYVELRCDPISGHTALYWYRQSLGQGPEFLIYFQGTGAADDSGLPNDRFFAVRPEGSVSTLKIQRTERGDSAVYLCASRNSYTDTQYFGPGTRLTVL.

Many counts were recorded for this clonotype. The chain couples TRBV29-1 to TRBJ2-3, with 12 bases identical to TRBD2. The V gene's germline CDR1 is SQVTM and CDR2 ANQGSEA. The CDR3 loop spans 15 amino acids. DNA of the CDR3: TGCAGTCTCACACCGGGACTAGCGGGTGGAGATACGCAGTATTTT. This gives the protein CSLTPGLAGGDTQYF.

The chain uses TRBV2 and TRBJ2-5, with 7 bases matching TRBD1. CDR1 and CDR2 from the germline V gene are SNHLY and FYNNEI. Losses at the gene ends were 7 bases for V and 1 base for J; bases not matched to a gene: 3. The CDR3 has 13 residues. CDR3 sequence: CASTRQGQETQYF. The CDR3 region has the DNA TGTGCCAGCACCCGACAGGGCCAAGAGACCCAGTACTTC.

This clonotype was counted between two and nine times. This chain uses TRBV6-5 with TRBJ1-6, with D uncertain. The CDR3 is made up of 16 amino acids. Germline V gene sequence: CDR1 MNHEY, CDR2 SVGAGI. V was cut by 3 bases and J by 0 bases, with 9 bases left in between. The CDR3 loop is CASSYYQISYNSPLHF. CDR3 DNA sequence: TGTGCCAGCAGTTATTACCAGATCTCCTATAATTCACCCCTCCACTTT.

This clonotype showed up many times. The chain carries TRBV24-1 and TRBJ2-1, with TRBD1 identical over 7 bases. J was trimmed by 8 bases and V by 2 bases; bases with no gene match: 11. The CDR3 runs to 16 residues. CDR1 KGHDR and CDR2 SFDVKD come from the germline V gene. CDR3 sequence (DNA): TGTGCCACCAGTGATTCTTCACTCGACAGGGTTCATGAGCAGTTCTTC. Translation: CATSDSSLDRVHEQFF.

Many counts were recorded for this clonotype. This sequence joins TRBV10-3 and TRBJ2-7; D may be TRBD1 or TRBD2 (5 bases each). Germline CDR1 is ENHRY and CDR2 is SYGVKD. The CDR3 consists of 14 residues. V was trimmed by 2 bases and J by 4 bases, leaving 12 bases between them. The CDR3 nucleotides read TGTGCCATCAGTGAGGCCGGGACGGCATACGAGCAGTACTTC. Amino acid sequence: CAISEAGTAYEQYF.

A few counts support this clonotype. This chain joins TRBV5-1 and TRBJ1-1; D perhaps matches TRBD1 (6 bases). This CDR3 is built from 16 residues. Trimming removed 1 base at V and 0 bases at J, with 13 bases between. The germline gives CDR1 SGHRS, CDR2 YFSETQ. The CDR3 sequence is CASSLFSAGVNTEAFF. CDR3 nucleotides: TGCGCCAGCAGCTTGTTCTCGGCAGGGGTGAACACTGAAGCTTTCTTT.

This clonotype has a handful of counts. V and J are TRBV7-6 and TRBJ2-3; D unclear. Germline V gene sequence: CDR1 SGHVS, CDR2 FNYEAQ. The CDR3 is made up of 12 amino acids. V lost 5 bases and J lost 11, with 14 bases in between. The CDR3 coding sequence is TGTGCCAGCAGCCCTTACTCGTCGGGGCAGTATTTT. Its protein is CASSPYSSGQYF.

The CDR3 DNA reads as TGTGCCAGCACTCTTCGGGTCGGGGTGGGACGCCCTCCCTACGAGCAGTACTTC. It is translated as CASTLRVGVGRPPYEQYF. V usage is TRBV12-3 or TRBV12-4 and J usage is TRBJ2-7; D is tentatively TRBD1 or TRBD2 (5 bases each). The CDR3 has 18 residues. V lost 7 bases, J lost 2 bases, and 27 bases lay in between.

This clonotype showed up many times. The chain joins TRBV15 to TRBJ1-1, with D perhaps matching TRBD1 (6 bases). Germline CDR1 reads LNHNV; CDR2 reads YYDKDF (reference sequence). V gave up 1 base and J gave up 5 bases, with 20 bases separating them. There are 17 residues in the CDR3. CDR3 in DNA: TGTGCCACCAGCAGAGGATCAAGGGGGGTTGGAATTACTGAAGCTTTCTTT. This sequence encodes CATSRGSRGVGITEAFF.

This clonotype was recorded many times. DNA of the CDR3: TGCAGCGTTGCAACAGGGCGCACAGATACGCAGTATTTT. It is translated as CSVATGRTDTQYF. This sequence joins TRBV29-1 and TRBJ2-3; D perhaps matches TRBD1 (6 bases). The CDR3 spans 13 residues. V shed 4 bases and J shed 1 base, with 9 bases lying between them. Germline V CDR1 and CDR2: SQVTM, ANQGSEA.

DNA of the CDR3: TGTGCCACCCGCCGGAGGGTTAGCAATCAGCCCCAGCATTTT. Protein sequence: CATRRRVSNQPQHF. The genes are TRBV6-2 or TRBV6-3 and TRBJ1-5; D is unresolved. V lost 10 bases, J lost 0 bases, and 13 bases lay in between. Germline loops: CDR1 MNHEY, CDR2 SVGEGT. The CDR3 sequence is 14 residues long.

This clonotype occurred many times. CDR3 protein: CSARGQNYGYTF. CDR3 in DNA: TGCAGTGCTAGAGGTCAGAACTATGGCTACACCTTC. The chain combines TRBV20-1 with TRBJ1-2; the D is unclear. CDR3 length: 12 amino acids. The germline V and J ends were trimmed by 1 base and 2 bases, with 5 bases remaining between them. CDR1 and CDR2 (germline): DFQATT, SNEGSKA (reference sequence).

This clonotype was found many times. This chain links TRBV6-5 with TRBJ2-3, with 8 bases identical to TRBD2. The CDR3 is 16 amino acids. The germline gives CDR1 MNHEY, CDR2 SVGAGI. V was pared by 1 base and J by 4 bases, with 7 bases of the junction left unmatched. The CDR3 DNA reads as TGTGCCAGCAGTTACTTCGCGGGAGGTGGGCCAGATACGCAGTATTTT. Protein product: CASSYFAGGGPDTQYF.

This chain connects TRBV9 to TRBJ2-2, with TRBD1 matching 7 bases. CDR3 size: 16 residues. Per germline, CDR1 SGDLS and CDR2 YYNGEE. Germline trimming cut 0 bases from V and 3 bases from J; bases unmatched to any gene: 5. The CDR3 nucleotides read TGTGCCAGCAGCGTAGAAATAGGGGGCCACACCGGGGAGCTGTTTTTT. This translates into CASSVEIGGHTGELFF.

A few counts support this clonotype. This chain links TRBV2 with TRBJ1-1; D is possibly TRBD1 (5 bases). Germline CDR1 is SNHLY and CDR2 is FYNNEI. V gave up 7 bases and J gave up 4 bases, with 16 bases separating them. There are 14 residues in the CDR3. CDR3 in amino acids: CASTRTGEGTEAFF. The CDR3 DNA is TGTGCCAGCACCCGAACGGGGGAGGGCACTGAAGCTTTCTTT.

This clonotype was observed a handful of times. The V call is TRBV20-1, the J call TRBJ2-5; D uncertain. Germline V gene lookup returns CDR1 DFQATT and CDR2 SNEGSKA (reference sequence). The length of the CDR3 is 11 residues. V was pared by 2 bases and J by 4 bases, with 5 bases between. CDR3 region: CSARLSETQYF. Here the CDR3 DNA reads TGCAGTGCTAGACTTTCAGAGACCCAGTACTTC.

The V call is TRBV20-1, the J call TRBJ2-1; 7 nucleotides line up with TRBD1. The CDR3 is 15 residues long. The germline CDR1 and CDR2 sequences are DFQATT and SNEGSKA (reference sequence). With 6 bases clipped from V and 6 bases from J, the junction kept 14 bases outside the gene matches. Here the CDR3 reads CSAGSTGFFPNEQFF. The CDR3, as DNA: TGCAGTGCGGGATCGACAGGGTTTTTTCCCAATGAGCAGTTCTTC.

In its sample, this clonotype was seen many times. This CDR3 is CASSYQGRRGDSPLHF. The CDR3 coding sequence is TGTGCCAGCAGTTACCAGGGACGGAGAGGGGATTCACCCCTCCACTTT. V usage is TRBV6-5 and J usage is TRBJ1-6, with TRBD1 as a possible D gene (5 bases). Trimming took off 2 bases at V and 8 bases at J, with 16 bases between the two ends. Germline V gene sequence: CDR1 MNHEY, CDR2 SVGAGI. This CDR3 comprises 16 residues.

The genes are TRBV20-1 and TRBJ2-1; 11 positions match TRBD2. The ends lost 3 bases at V and 9 bases at J; junction bases unmatched: 7. CDR3 size: 14 residues. Germline lookup yields CDR1 DFQATT and CDR2 SNEGSKA (reference sequence). The DNA for the CDR3 is TGCAGTGCTAGTTCTAGCGGGGGGCCAAGTGAGCAGTTCTTC. Translated: CSASSSGGPSEQFF.

In this sample, this clonotype turned up a few times. The chain uses TRBV20-1 and TRBJ2-5; D remains unclear. Trimming took off 3 bases at V and 7 bases at J, with 12 bases between the two ends. Per germline, CDR1 DFQATT and CDR2 SNEGSKA (reference sequence). The length of the CDR3 is 12 residues. The CDR3 sequence is CSASQVEGTQYF. For the CDR3, the DNA is TGCAGTGCTAGTCAGGTAGAAGGGACCCAGTACTTC.